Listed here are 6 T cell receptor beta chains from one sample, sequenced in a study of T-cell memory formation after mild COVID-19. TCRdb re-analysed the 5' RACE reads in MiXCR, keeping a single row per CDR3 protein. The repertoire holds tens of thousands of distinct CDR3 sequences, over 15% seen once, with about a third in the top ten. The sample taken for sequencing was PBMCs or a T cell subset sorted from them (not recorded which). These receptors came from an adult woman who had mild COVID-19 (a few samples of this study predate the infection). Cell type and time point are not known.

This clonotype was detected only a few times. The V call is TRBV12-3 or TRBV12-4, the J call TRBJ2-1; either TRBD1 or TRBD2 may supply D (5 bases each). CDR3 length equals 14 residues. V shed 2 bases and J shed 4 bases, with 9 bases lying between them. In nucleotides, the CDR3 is TGTGCCAGCAGTTTAACTGAGGGGTACAATGAGCAGTTCTTC. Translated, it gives CASSLTEGYNEQFF.

In DNA, the CDR3 is TGTGCCACAGGTCGGGGGGGAGTTAGCACAGATACGCAGTATTTT. Translation: CATGRGGVSTDTQYF. The chain uses TRBV30 and TRBJ2-3, with TRBD2 matching over 8 bases. The CDR3 contains 15 residues. CDR1 GTSNPN and CDR2 SVGIG come from the germline V gene (reference sequence). Trimming took 8 bases from V and 0 from J; bases not matched to a gene: 10. Complete variable domain (other parts from reference TRBV30 and TRBJ2-3): SQTIHQWPATLVQPVGSPLSLECTVEGTSNPNLYWYRQAAGRGLQLLFYSVGIGQISSEVPQNLSASRPQDRQFILSSKKLLLSDSGFYLCATGRGGVSTDTQYFGPGTRLTVL.

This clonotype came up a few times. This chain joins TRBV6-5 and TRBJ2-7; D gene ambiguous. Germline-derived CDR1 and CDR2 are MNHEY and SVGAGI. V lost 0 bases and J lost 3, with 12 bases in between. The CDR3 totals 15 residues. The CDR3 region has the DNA TGTGCCAGCAGTTACTCGATTGACTGGGGCTACGAGCAGTACTTC. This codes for CASSYSIDWGYEQYF.

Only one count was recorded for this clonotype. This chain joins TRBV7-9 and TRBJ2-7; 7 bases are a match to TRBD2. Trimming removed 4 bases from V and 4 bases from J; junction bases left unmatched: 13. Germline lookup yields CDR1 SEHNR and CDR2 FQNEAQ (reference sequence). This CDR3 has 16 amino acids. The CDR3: CASSSSGGGEPYEQYV. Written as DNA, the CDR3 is TGTGCCAGCAGCTCCTCGGGGGGAGGGGAGCCATACGAGCAGTACGTC.

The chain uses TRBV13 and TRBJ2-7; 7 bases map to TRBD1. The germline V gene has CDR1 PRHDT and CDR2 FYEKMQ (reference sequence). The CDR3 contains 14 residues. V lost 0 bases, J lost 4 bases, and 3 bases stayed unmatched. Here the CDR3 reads CASSLGGQEYEQYF. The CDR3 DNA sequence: TGTGCCAGCAGCTTAGGCGGACAGGAATACGAGCAGTACTTC.

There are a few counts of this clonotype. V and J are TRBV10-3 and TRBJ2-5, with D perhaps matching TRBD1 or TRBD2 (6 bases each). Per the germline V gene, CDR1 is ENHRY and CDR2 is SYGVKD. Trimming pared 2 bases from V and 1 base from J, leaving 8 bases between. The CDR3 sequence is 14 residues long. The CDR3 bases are TGTGCCATCAGTGAGCGGGGGCTCCAAGAGACCCAGTACTTC. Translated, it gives CAISERGLQETQYF.